This T cell receptor (beta chain) was documented in a study of shared clonotypes between healthy human individuals. This clone was picked up many times. Its antigen is currently unknown. Germline assignment: CDR1 SNHLY and CDR2 FYNNEI. The CDR3 runs 18 residues. V gave up 6 bases and J gave up 2 bases; unmatched junction bases: 15. TCRdb's copy holds only in-frame clones and misses some; the assay was immunoSEQ multiplex PCR. The repertoire holds about 110,000 clones, with around 68% as singletons. Points from the study as a whole: Represented genetic and exposure-history diversity was restricted by having few donors.

CD8 memory was a combination of CD45RO+ cells and CCR7-negative CD45RA+ TemRA cells. Sample: memory CD8+ T cells sorted from blood. Subset specified: CD45RO+ cells pooled with CCR7-negative TemRA cells. The V gene is TRBV2, the J gene TRBJ2-7; 11 bases agree with TRBD2. The clonotype was recovered from a woman aged 25 to 39 in good health. CDR3 sequence: CASRESATGTSGTYEQYF. The DNA for the CDR3 is TGTGCCAGCAGGGAATCAGCCACTGGGACTAGCGGTACCTACGAGCAGTACTTC.